These T cell receptor beta chains were read from a single sample in a study of early T cells in non-severe SARS-CoV-2 infection. TCRdb reanalysed the 5' RACE reads using MiXCR and keeps one entry per CDR3 protein. Here the sample spans more than 45,000 distinct CDR3 sequences, over 9.5% being singletons. The sample taken for sequencing was whole blood. These receptors originate from an adult who was a healthcare worker with PCR-confirmed SARS-CoV-2 infection or an uninfected control (not recorded which). Both conserved end residues are part of each CDR3. D genes are given only for firm matches. Size values are once, few and many counts, or a class for expanded clones, and some rows have none.

v_call	clone_size	d_call	j_call	cdr3_length	cdr3_aa
TRBV29-1	NA	NA	TRBJ1-2	13	CSVQEQEGEGYTF
TRBV10-2	NA	NA	TRBJ2-7	12	CATRDPSYEQYF
TRBV4-1	many	NA	TRBJ1-2	13	CASSQGGIYGYTF
TRBV29-1	few	TRBD2	TRBJ2-7	14	CSGRDSGSSYEQYF
TRBV28	NA	TRBD2	TRBJ2-7	16	CASSRPFSSGSDEQYF
TRBV29-1	few	NA	TRBJ1-2	13	CSVGGSGANGYTF
TRBV2	few	TRBD1	TRBJ1-2	13	CASTGTGPYGYTF
TRBV18	medium-sized	TRBD1	TRBJ2-7	16	CASSPVSGTVTYEQYF
TRBV20-1	NA	NA	TRBJ1-5	12	CSAGGPNQPQHF
TRBV14	NA	NA	TRBJ1-4	13	CASSGRLGEKLFF
TRBV30	few	TRBD1	TRBJ2-7	12	CAWTGQGNEQYF
TRBV2	many	NA	TRBJ1-5	12	CASSLSNQPQHF
TRBV12-3/TRBV12-4	few	NA	TRBJ1-1	14	CASSWGRENTEAFF
TRBV10-1	NA	TRBD2	TRBJ2-1	16	CASSAGLAATYNEQFF
TRBV7-9	few	NA	TRBJ1-2	16	CASSSRGVLLNYGYTF
TRBV7-2	few	TRBD2	TRBJ2-1	16	CASRWDSGGTSNEQFF
TRBV5-3	NA	NA	TRBJ2-3	15	CARNWTEYSTDTQYF
TRBV29-1	few	TRBD1	TRBJ2-1	12	CSGIGQVNEQFF
TRBV18	NA	NA	TRBJ1-1	14	CASSPGAANTEAFF
TRBV24-1	many	TRBD2	TRBJ2-3	15	CATSEPGTSGGTQYF
TRBV6-1	few	NA	TRBJ2-1	15	CASSEAGSEYNEQFF
TRBV29-1	many	NA	TRBJ2-1	12	CSVPSPPDGQFF
TRBV9	once	NA	TRBJ1-3	15	CASSSSGASGNTIYF
TRBV7-2	NA	NA	TRBJ2-7	15	CASSRTSFTSYEQYF
TRBV2	many	TRBD1	TRBJ1-1	12	CASSQGTGRAFF
TRBV6-2/TRBV6-3	many	NA	TRBJ1-2	15	CASSYSRDSFNGYTF